The clone carrying this T cell receptor beta chain was detected many times. Its antigen is not known. The sample comes from a study of T cells in Graves' hyperthyroidism and ophthalmopathy. The study's findings and limits: Progression to ophthalmopathy was predicted a median of 6.5 months early.

The TCR beta CDR3 regions underwent amplification using RNA transcripts as the source. HTBI primers were the set used in a first-round RT-PCR of the TCR CDR3. TCRdb re-derived calls from the multiplex PCR reads in MiXCR, one entry per CDR3 protein. Here the sample spans 550,000 to 700,000 distinct CDR3 sequences, about half being singletons. The clonotype originates from an adult woman with Graves' disease, either hyperthyroidism or ophthalmopathy (not recorded which). Sequenced sample: peripheral blood or thyroid tissue (not recorded which).

CDR3 in amino acids: CARLTGLGYEQYF. DNA of the CDR3: TGCGCCAGATTGACGGGCCTTGGGTACGAGCAGTACTTC. This chain links TRBV10-1 with TRBJ2-7, with no clear D. The CDR3 has 13 amino acids. CDR1 is WNHNN and CDR2 is SYGVQD in the germline V gene (reference sequence). V lost 9 bases and J lost 4, with 16 bases in between.